The T cell receptor (beta chain) described here comes from a study of T cell clones after liver transplantation. The overall study: Tolerance: complete withdrawal held at least one year, liver enzymes staying within twice normal. The study, taken as a whole, reports: Post-transplant, graft-donor-reactive CD4 TCRbeta sequences in blood dropped significantly in 5 of 8 subjects.

Clones were sequenced by immunoSEQ multiplex PCR, and TCRdb holds only the in-frame ones, with some missing. The profile shows about 99,000 clones, 75% to 90% of them singletons. The germline CDR1 and CDR2 sequences are LNHDA and SQIVND (reference sequence). The CDR3 spans 15 residues. Unmatched junction bases numbered 9, after V lost 4 bases and J lost 5 bases. In this sample, this clone turned up a few times. Its target is unknown. The sequences come from CD4+ T cells from blood, collected before liver transplant. The source is a human donor who received a liver transplant. The chain combines TRBV19 with TRBJ2-5, with 8 positions matching TRBD1. The CDR3 sequence: CASSTIRTGSETQYF. CDR3 coding DNA: TGTGCCAGTAGTACTATCCGGACAGGGAGCGAGACCCAGTACTTC.